The sequence of this T cell receptor beta chain was determined in a study of blood T cell repertoires in COVID-19. The overall study: Samples representing acute and convalescent COVID-19 were sourced from the United States, Italy and Spain. Sources were T cells, B-cell-depleted T cells, or PBMCs; the material itself was cDNA or gDNA.

In the source study's methods: Using reference gene primer amplification, nucleated cell counts were estimated. The protocol was immunoSEQ multiplex PCR, while the TCRdb copy is restricted to in-frame clones and leaves out a portion. Clonal size and the V and J genes are those of that table, whereas D and trimming came from the DNA. The table lists around 50,000 clones, over 70% of them singletons. Germline V lookup: CDR1 SGHTA, CDR2 FQGNSA. The CDR3 spans 15 residues. J lost 6 bases, V lost 3 bases, and 7 bases had no gene match. The sample taken for sequencing was peripheral blood. The V gene is TRBV7-2, the J gene TRBJ2-4; 8 nucleotides align to TRBD2. The origin of this receptor is a man in his sixties or seventies with acute or convalescent COVID-19. Here the CDR3 reads CASSFPISGVNIQYF. The CDR3 nucleotides are TGTGCCAGCAGCTTCCCGATTAGCGGGGTAAACATTCAGTACTTC.